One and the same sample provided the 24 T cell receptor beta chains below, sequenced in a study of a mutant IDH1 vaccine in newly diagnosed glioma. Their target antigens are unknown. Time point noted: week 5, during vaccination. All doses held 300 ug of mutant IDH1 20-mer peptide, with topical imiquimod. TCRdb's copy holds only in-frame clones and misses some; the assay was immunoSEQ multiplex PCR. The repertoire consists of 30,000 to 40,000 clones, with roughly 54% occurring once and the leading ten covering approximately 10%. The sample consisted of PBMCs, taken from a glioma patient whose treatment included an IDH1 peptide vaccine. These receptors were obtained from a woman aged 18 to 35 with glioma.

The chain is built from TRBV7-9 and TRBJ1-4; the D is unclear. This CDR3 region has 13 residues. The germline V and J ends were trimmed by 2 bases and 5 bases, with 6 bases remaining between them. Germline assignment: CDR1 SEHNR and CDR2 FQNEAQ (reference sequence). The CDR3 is CASSLSPNEKLFF. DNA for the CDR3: TGTGCCAGCAGCTTATCCCCAAATGAAAAACTGTTTTTT.

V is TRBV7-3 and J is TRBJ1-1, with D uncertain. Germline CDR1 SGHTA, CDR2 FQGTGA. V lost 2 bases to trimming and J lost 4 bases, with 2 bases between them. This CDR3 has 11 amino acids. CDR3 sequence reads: CASSLGTEAFF. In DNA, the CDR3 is TGTGCCAGCAGCTTAGGCACTGAAGCTTTCTTT.

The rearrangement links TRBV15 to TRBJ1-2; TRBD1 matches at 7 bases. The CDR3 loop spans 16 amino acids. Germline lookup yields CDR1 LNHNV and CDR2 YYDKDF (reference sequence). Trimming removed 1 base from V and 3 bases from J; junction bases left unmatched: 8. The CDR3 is CATSRGTGAYDYGYTF. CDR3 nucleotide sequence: TGTGCCACCAGCAGAGGAACAGGGGCGTATGACTATGGCTACACCTTC.

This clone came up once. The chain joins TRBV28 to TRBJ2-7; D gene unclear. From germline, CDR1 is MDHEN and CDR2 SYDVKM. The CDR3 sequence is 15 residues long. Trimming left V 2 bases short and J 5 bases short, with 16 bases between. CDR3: CASSLQDRPGHEQYF. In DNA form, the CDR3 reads TGTGCCAGCAGTTTACAGGATCGCCCTGGACACGAGCAGTACTTC.

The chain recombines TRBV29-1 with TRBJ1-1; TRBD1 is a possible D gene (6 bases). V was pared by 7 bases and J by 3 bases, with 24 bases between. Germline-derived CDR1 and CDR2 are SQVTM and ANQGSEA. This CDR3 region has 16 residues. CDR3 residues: CSARMGAWMLDTEAFF. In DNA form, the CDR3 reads TGCAGCGCCCGAATGGGGGCCTGGATGTTGGACACTGAAGCTTTCTTT.

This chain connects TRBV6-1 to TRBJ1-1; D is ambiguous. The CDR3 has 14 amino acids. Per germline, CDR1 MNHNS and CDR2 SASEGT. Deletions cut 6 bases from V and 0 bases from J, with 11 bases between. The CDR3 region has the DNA TGTGCCAGCAGCCTACCGAATTTGAACACTGAAGCTTTCTTT. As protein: CASSLPNLNTEAFF.

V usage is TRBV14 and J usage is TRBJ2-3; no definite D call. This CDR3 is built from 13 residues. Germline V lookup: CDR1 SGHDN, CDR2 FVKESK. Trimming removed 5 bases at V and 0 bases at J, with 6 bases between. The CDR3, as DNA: TGTGCCAGCAGCATTATCAGCACAGATACGCAGTATTTT. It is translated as CASSIISTDTQYF.

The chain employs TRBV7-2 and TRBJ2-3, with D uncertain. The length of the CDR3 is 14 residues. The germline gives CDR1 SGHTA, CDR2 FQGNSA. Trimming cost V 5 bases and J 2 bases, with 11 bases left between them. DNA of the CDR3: TGTGCCAGCAGCCCCGTACAAATCACAGATACGCAGTATTTT. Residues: CASSPVQITDTQYF.

The CDR3 region is CASSVGQTYGYTF. For the CDR3, the DNA is TGTGCCAGCAGCGTAGGTCAGACCTATGGCTACACCTTC. The chain couples TRBV9 to TRBJ1-2; D ambiguous. V dropped 0 bases and J dropped 4 bases, with 7 bases sitting between them. This CDR3 spans 13 amino acids. CDR1 and CDR2 (germline): SGDLS, YYNGEE. The full variable domain, with the rest looked up from reference TRBV9 and TRBJ1-2, is DSGVTQTPKHLITATGQRVTLRCSPRSGDLSVYWYQQSLDQGLQFLIQYYNGEERAKGNILERFSAQQFPDLHSELNLSSLELGDSALYFCASSVGQTYGYTFGSGTRLTVV.

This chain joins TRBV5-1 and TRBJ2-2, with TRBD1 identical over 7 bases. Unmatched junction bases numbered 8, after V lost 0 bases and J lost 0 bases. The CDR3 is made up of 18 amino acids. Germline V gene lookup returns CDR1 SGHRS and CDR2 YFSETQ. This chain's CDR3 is CASSLGALRGSNTGELFF. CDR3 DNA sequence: TGCGCCAGCAGCTTGGGGGCCCTCAGGGGGTCGAACACCGGGGAGCTGTTTTTT.

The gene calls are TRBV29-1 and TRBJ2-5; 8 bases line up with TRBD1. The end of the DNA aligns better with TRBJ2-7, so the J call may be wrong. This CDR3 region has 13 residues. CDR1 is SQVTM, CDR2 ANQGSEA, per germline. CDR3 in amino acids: CSVYQGASAEQYF. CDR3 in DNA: TGCAGCGTTTATCAGGGGGCATCCGCCGAGCAGTACTTC.

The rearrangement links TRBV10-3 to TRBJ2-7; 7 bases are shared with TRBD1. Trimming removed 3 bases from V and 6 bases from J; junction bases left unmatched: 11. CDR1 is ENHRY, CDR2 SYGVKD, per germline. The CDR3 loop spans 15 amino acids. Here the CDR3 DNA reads TGTGCCATCAGTGACCTAGGGGGCGCTTTTTCCGAGCAGTACTTC. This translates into CAISDLGGAFSEQYF.

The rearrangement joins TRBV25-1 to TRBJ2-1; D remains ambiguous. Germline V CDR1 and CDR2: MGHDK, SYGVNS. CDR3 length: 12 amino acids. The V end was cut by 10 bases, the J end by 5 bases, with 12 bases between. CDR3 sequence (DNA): TGTGCCACCCAAGGTTTGGACAATGAGCAGTTCTTC. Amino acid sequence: CATQGLDNEQFF.

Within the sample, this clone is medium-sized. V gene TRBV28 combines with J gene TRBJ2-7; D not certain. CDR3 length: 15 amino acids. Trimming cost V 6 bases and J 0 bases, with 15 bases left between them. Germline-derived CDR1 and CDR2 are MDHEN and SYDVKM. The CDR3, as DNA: TGTGCCAGCAGACCCGCCCCATGGAGCTCCTACGAGCAGTACTTC. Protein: CASRPAPWSSYEQYF.

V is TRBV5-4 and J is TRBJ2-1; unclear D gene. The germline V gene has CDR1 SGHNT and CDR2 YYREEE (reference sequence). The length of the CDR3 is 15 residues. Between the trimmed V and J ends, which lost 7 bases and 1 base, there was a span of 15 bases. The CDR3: CASRISGASYNEQFF. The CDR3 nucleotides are TGTGCCAGCCGGATTTCCGGAGCTTCCTACAATGAGCAGTTCTTC.

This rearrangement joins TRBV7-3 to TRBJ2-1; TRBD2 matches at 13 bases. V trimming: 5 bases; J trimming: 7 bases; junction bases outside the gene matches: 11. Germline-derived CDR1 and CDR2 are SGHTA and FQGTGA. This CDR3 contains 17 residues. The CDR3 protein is CASSPQGLAGVGNEQFF. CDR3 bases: TGTGCCAGCAGCCCACAAGGACTAGCGGGAGTGGGGAATGAGCAGTTCTTC.

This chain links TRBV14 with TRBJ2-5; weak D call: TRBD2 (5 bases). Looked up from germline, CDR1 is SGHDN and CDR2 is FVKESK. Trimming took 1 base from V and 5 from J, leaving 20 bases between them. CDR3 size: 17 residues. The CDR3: CASSQAFLTGGRETQYF. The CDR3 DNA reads TGTGCCAGCAGCCAAGCTTTTTTGACCGGAGGACGGGAGACCCAGTACTTC.

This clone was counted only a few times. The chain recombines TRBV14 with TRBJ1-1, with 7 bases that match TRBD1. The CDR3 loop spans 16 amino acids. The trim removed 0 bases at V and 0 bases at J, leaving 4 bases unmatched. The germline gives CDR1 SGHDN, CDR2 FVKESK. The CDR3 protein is CASSQERTGLNTEAFF. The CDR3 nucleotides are TGTGCCAGCAGCCAAGAAAGGACAGGCCTGAACACTGAAGCTTTCTTT.

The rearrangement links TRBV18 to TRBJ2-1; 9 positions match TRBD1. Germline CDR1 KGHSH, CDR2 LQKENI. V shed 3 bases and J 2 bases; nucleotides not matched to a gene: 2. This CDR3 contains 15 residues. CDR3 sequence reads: CASSPDRGPYNEQFF. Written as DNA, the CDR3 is TGTGCCAGCTCACCGGACAGGGGCCCCTACAATGAGCAGTTCTTC.

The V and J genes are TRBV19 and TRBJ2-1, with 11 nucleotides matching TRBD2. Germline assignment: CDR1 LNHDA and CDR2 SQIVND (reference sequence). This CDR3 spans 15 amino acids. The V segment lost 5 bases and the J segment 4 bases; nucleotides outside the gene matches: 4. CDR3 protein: CASSVTSGEYNEQFF. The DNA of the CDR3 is TGTGCCAGTAGTGTGACTAGCGGGGAATACAATGAGCAGTTCTTC. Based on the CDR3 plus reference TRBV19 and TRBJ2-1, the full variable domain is DGGITQSPKYLFRKEGQNVTLSCEQNLNHDAMYWYRQDPGQGLRLIYYSQIVNDFQKGDIAEGYSVSREKKESFPLTVTSAQKNPTAFYLCASSVTSGEYNEQFFGPGTRLTVL.

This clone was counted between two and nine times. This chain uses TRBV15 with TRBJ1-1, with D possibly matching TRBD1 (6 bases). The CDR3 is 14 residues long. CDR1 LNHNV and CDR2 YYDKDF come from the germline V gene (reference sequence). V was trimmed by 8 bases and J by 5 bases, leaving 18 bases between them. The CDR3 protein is CATAGGLRQTEAFF. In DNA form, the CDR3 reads TGTGCCACCGCGGGGGGGCTAAGGCAAACTGAAGCTTTCTTT.

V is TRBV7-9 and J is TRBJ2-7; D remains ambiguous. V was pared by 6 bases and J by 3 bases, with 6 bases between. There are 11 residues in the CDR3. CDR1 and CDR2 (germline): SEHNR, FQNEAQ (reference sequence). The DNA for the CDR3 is TGTGCCAGCAGTACCAGCTACGAGCAGTACTTC. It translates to CASSTSYEQYF.

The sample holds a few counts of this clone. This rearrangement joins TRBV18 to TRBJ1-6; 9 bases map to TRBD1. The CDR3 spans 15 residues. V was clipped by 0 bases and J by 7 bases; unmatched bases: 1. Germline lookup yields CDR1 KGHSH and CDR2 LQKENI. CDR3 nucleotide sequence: TGTGCCAGCTCACCACCAGGGACAGGGAATTCACCCCTCCACTTT. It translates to CASSPPGTGNSPLHF.

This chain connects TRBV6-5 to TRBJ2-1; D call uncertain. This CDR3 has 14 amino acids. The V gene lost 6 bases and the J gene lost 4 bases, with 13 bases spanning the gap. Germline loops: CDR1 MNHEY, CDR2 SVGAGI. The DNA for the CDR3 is TGTGCCAGCAGACTAAATACAGCGTACAATGAGCAGTTCTTC. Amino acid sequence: CASRLNTAYNEQFF.